This paragraph reports one T cell receptor (beta chain). The assay was immunoSEQ multiplex PCR, and TCRdb's table has in-frame clones only and misses some. The sample lists fewer than 60,000 clones, around 77% occurring once. The CDR3 has 16 residues. Germline V lookup: CDR1 GTSNPN, CDR2 SVGIG (reference sequence). Trimming stripped 5 bases from V and 5 bases from J, with 24 bases between. This sample is drawn from a study of PD-1 blockade in mismatch repair-deficient tumors. Mismatch repair deficiency was confirmed in all patients, by PCR or immunohistochemistry. This clonotype originated in an adult with mismatch repair-deficient cancer. The chain links TRBV30 to TRBJ1-1, with D perhaps TRBD1 (5 bases). Source: PBMCs, taken before pembrolizumab treatment. CDR3 DNA sequence: TGTGCCTGGTCCCAGGGATTAGTTCACAGTAGTACTGAAGCTTTCTTT. It encodes CAWSQGLVHSSTEAFF.